These 5 T cell receptor beta chains originate from one sample sequenced in a study of blood T cell repertoires in COVID-19. Sequenced by immunoSEQ multiplex PCR; TCRdb stores in-frame clones only, minus some. The table has 60,000 to 95,000 clones, less than 85% seen once; the top ten hold 2.5% to 3%. Sequences were obtained from peripheral blood. These receptors were collected from a human donor with acute or convalescent COVID-19. The donor label of this sample is uncertain.

The CDR3 nucleotides are TGTGCCTCCCAAGGGGCGGGAGGAAATACGCAGTATTTT. Translation: CASQGAGGNTQYF. The chain uses TRBV28 and TRBJ2-3; 8 nucleotides align to TRBD2. The CDR3 covers 13 residues. Trimming at V came to 11 bases and at J to 7 bases, leaving 11 bases not matched to a gene. The germline V gene has CDR1 MDHEN and CDR2 SYDVKM.

The rearrangement uses TRBV2 and TRBJ2-3, with 10 positions matching TRBD2. This CDR3 has 17 residues. Germline CDR1 and CDR2: SNHLY and FYNNEI. V shed 1 base and J 3 bases; nucleotides not matched to a gene: 7. The CDR3 DNA reads TGTGCCAGCAGTGAAGTTGGTAGCGGGGGGCCAACAGATACGCAGTATTTT. Its translation: CASSEVGSGGPTDTQYF.

The V and J genes are TRBV6-1 and TRBJ2-7; possibly TRBD1 for D (6 bases). The CDR3 covers 14 residues. Trimming pared 1 base from V and 0 bases from J, leaving 7 bases between. Germline V gene data show CDR1 as MNHNS and CDR2 as SASEGT. The CDR3 protein is CASSEDRVSYEQYF. DNA of the CDR3: TGTGCCAGCAGTGAAGACAGGGTCTCCTACGAGCAGTACTTC.

V is TRBV15 and J is TRBJ1-1; D not resolved. This CDR3 has 12 amino acids. The germline gives CDR1 LNHNV, CDR2 YYDKDF (reference sequence). Trimming took 5 bases from V and 8 from J, leaving 12 bases between them. The CDR3 sequence: CATSEAGREAFF. The CDR3, as DNA: TGTGCCACCAGCGAGGCGGGCAGGGAAGCTTTCTTT.

The chain links TRBV10-1 to TRBJ2-7; 7 positions match TRBD2. Losses at the gene ends were 4 bases for V and 5 bases for J; bases not matched to a gene: 11. Germline loops: CDR1 WNHNN, CDR2 SYGVQD (reference sequence). The CDR3 is made up of 15 amino acids. CDR3 sequence (DNA): TGCGCCAGCAGTGTGGCGGGGGACTCGCGAGACGAGCAGTACTTC. Protein: CASSVAGDSRDEQYF.